The T cell receptor (beta chain) under discussion was sequenced for a study of tumor-infiltrating lymphocytes in primary liver carcinoma. The tissue used was unsorted bulk material of 20-30 mg. RNA and DNA were co-extracted from it with the AllPrep DNA/RNA mini kit. The input was 500 ng total RNA; TCR beta cDNA was made from it with a constant-region primer. Libraries covering TCR beta were generated through three nested multiplex PCR rounds (using a slightly modified ARM-PCR). TRBV1-TRBV30 forward and Cbeta reverse primers drove the first two roughly 10-cycle rounds. TCRdb recomputed calls from the multiplex PCR reads with MiXCR, one row per CDR3 protein. The sample comprises some 94,000 distinct CDR3 sequences, about 70% of which are singletons, and over 7.5% rests with the top ten. In germline, CDR1 is MDHEN, CDR2 SYDVKM. V gave up 6 bases and J gave up 2 bases, with 14 bases separating them. This CDR3 region has 15 residues.

The receptor's source is a woman aged 55-75 years with primary liver carcinoma and hepatitis B virus infection. The chain carries TRBV28 and TRBJ1-3, with D unclear. The sample taken for sequencing was liver tumor tissue from sampling region 5. Subset specified: tumor region T5, tumor centre. CDR3 amino acids: CASRTSKSPGNTIYF. The CDR3 coding sequence is TGTGCCAGCAGGACCTCGAAGTCCCCTGGAAACACCATATATTTT. The whole variable domain, remainder taken from reference TRBV28 and TRBJ1-3, is DVKVTQSSRYLVKRTGEKVFLECVQDMDHENMFWYRQDPGLGLRLIYFSYDVKMKEKGDIPEGYSVSREKKERFSLILESASTNQTSMYLCASRTSKSPGNTIYFGEGSWLTVV.